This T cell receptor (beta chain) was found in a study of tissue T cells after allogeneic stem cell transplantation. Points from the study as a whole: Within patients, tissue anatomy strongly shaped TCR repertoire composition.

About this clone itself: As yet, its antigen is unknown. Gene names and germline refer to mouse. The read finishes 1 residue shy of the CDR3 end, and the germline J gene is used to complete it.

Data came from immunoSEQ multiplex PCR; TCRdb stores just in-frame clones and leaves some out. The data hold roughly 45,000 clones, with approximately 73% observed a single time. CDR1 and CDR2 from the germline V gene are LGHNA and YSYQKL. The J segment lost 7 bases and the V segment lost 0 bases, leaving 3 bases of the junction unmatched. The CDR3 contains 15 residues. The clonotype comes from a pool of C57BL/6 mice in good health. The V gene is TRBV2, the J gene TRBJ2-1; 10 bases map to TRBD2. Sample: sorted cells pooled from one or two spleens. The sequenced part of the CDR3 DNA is TGTGCCAGCAGCCAAGATCTGGGGGGGCGGGCTGAGCAGTTC. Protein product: CASSQDLGGRAEQF. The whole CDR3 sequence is CASSQDLGGRAEQFF.